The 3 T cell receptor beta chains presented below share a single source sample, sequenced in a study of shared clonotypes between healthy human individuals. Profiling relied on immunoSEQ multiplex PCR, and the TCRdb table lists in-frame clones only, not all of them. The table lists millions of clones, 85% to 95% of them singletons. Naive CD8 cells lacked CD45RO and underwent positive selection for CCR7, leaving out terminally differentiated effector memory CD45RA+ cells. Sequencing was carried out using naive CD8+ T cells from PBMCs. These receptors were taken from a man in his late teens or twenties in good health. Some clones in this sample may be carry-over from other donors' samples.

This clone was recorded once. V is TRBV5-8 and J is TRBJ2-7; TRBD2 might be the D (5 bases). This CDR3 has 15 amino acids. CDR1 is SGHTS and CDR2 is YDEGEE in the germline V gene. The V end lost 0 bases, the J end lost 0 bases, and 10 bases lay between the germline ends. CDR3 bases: TGTGCCAGCAGCTTGGCCGACGGGATCTCCTACGAGCAGTACTTC. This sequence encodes CASSLADGISYEQYF. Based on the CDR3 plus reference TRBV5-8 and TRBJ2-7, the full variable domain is EAGVTQSPTHLIKTRGQQATLRCSPISGHTSVYWYQQALGLGLQFLLWYDEGEERNRGNFPPRFSGRQFPNYSSELNVNALELEDSALYLCASSLADGISYEQYFGPGTRLTVT.

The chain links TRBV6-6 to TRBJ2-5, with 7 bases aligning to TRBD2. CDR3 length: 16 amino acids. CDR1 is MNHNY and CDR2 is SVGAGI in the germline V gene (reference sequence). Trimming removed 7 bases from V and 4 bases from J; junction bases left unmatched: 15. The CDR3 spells CASTTAGEGIGETQYF. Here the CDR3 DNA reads TGTGCCAGCACAACGGCGGGAGAGGGGATCGGAGAGACCCAGTACTTC.

This CDR3 is CASNLGRGSTDTQYF. The CDR3 coding sequence is TGTGCCAGCAACCTGGGCAGGGGAAGCACAGATACGCAGTATTTT. The V gene is TRBV9, the J gene TRBJ2-3, with TRBD1 as a possible D gene (6 bases). The germline CDR1 and CDR2 sequences are SGDLS and YYNGEE. Trimming stripped 6 bases from V and 0 bases from J, with 14 bases between. The CDR3 runs 15 residues.